This paragraph reports one T cell receptor beta chain. Its cognate antigen is unknown. Unmatched junction bases numbered 7, after V lost 4 bases and J lost 4 bases. The germline V gene has CDR1 LNHDA and CDR2 SQIVND (reference sequence). The CDR3 has 15 amino acids. Negatively enriched CD4+ T cells were divided by CD45RA into naive and memory. This table comes from immunoSEQ multiplex PCR, and its TCRdb copy is limited to in-frame clones, with some not included. The data contain 2.3 million or so clones, more than 80% of them singletons. The entry originates in a study of shared clonotypes between healthy human individuals. Study-level results: Clonotype sharing among donors likely depends on sequencing depth.

The TCR was taken from a man between 18 and 29 years old in good health. Some clones in this sample may be carry-over from other donors' samples. The material sequenced was naive CD4+ T cells from PBMCs. The subset denotes: CD45RA+ positively selected. The rearrangement uses TRBV19 and TRBJ2-5; 9 bases agree with TRBD1. CDR3 residues: CASSTNRGRGETQYF. DNA for the CDR3: TGTGCCAGTAGTACTAACAGGGGGCGCGGAGAGACCCAGTACTTC.